This T cell receptor (beta chain) derives from a study of CXCR3-negative and CXCR3-positive naive CD8 T cells. Whole-study findings and limits: Memory cells showed distinct TRBV-TRBJ patterns, while the two naive subsets matched.

Concerning this clonotype: Its antigen remains unknown.

The CDR3 length is 17 residues. CDR1 SGHDN and CDR2 FVKESK come from the germline V gene. UMI-labeled TRB cDNA libraries were prepared by 5' RACE. From its re-call of the 5' RACE reads, TCRdb lists each CDR3 protein once, without DNA. The sample totals tens of thousands of distinct CDR3 sequences. The source of this sequence is a human donor in good health. Some clones in this sample may be carry-over from other donors' samples. This rearrangement joins TRBV14 to TRBJ2-7; TCRdb indicates TRBD1, and absent DNA this call remains unverified. Sequencing input: naive CXCR3- CD8+ T cells from blood. Subset described: CD45RO-CCR7+CD27+CD95- naive CD8+ T cells lacking CXCR3 (TNR3-). CDR3 sequence: CASSQGYGRTLHYEQYF.